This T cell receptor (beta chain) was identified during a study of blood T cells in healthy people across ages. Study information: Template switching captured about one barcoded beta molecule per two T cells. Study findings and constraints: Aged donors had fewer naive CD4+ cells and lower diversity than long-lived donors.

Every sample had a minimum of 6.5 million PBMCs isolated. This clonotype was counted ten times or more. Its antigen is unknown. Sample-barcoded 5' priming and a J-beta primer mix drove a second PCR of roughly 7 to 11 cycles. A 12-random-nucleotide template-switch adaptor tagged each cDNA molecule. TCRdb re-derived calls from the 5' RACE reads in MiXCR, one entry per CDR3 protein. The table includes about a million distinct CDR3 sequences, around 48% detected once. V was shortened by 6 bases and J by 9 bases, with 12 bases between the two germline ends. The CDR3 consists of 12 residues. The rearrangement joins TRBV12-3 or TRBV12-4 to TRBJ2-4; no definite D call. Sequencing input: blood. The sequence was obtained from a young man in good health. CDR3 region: CASRVDLSIQYF. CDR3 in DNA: TGTGCCAGCAGGGTGGATCTGTCCATTCAGTACTTC.